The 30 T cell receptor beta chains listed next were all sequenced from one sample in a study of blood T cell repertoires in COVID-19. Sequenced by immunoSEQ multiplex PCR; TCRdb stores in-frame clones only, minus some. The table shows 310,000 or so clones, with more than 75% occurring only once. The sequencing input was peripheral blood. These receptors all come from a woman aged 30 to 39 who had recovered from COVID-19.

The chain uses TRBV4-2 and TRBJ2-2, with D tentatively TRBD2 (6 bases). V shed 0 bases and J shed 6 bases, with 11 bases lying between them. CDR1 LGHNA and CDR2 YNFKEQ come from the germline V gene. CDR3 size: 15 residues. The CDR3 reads CASSQEEGSPGELFF. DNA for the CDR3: TGTGCCAGCAGCCAAGAGGAGGGAAGTCCCGGGGAGCTGTTTTTT.

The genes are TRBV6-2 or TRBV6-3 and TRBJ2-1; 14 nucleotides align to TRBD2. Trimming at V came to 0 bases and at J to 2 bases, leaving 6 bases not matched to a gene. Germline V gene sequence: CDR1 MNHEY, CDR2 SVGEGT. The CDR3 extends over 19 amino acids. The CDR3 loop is CASSYSGLAGEGTYNEQFF. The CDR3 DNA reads TGTGCCAGCAGTTACTCGGGACTAGCGGGAGAGGGGACCTACAATGAGCAGTTCTTC.

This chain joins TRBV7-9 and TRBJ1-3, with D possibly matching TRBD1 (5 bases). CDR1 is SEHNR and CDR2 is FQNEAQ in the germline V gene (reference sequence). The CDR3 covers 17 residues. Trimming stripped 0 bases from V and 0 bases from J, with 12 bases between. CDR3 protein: CASSLALTGLSGNTIYF. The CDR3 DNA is TGTGCCAGCAGCTTAGCGCTAACAGGTCTCTCTGGAAACACCATATATTTT.

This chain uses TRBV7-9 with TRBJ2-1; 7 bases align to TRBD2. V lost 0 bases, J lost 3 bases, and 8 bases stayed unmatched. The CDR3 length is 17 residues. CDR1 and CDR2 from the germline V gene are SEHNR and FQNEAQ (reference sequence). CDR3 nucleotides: TGTGCCAGCAGCTTAGCCCAAATAGCGGGCTACTACAATGAGCAGTTCTTC. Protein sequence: CASSLAQIAGYYNEQFF.

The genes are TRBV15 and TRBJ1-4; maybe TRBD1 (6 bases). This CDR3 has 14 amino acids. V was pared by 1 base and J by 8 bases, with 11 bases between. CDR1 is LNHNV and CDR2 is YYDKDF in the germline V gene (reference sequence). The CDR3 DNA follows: TGTGCCACCAGCAGAGGAACCGACAGGGAAAAACTGTTTTTT. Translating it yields CATSRGTDREKLFF. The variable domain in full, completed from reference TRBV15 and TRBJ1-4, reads DAMVIQNPRYQVTQFGKPVTLSCSQTLNHNVMYWYQQKSSQAPKLLFHYYDKDFNNEADTPDNFQSRRPNTSFCFLDIRSPGLGDTAMYLCATSRGTDREKLFFGSGTQLSVL.

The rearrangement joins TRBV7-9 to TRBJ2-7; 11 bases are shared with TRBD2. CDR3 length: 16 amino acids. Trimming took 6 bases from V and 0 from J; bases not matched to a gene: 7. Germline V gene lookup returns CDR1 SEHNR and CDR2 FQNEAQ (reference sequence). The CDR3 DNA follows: TGTGCCAGCAGTGGATTAGCGGGGGGGAGCTCCTACGAGCAGTACTTC. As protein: CASSGLAGGSSYEQYF.

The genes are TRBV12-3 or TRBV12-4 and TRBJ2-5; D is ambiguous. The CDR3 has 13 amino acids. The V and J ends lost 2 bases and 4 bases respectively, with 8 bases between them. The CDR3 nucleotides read TGTGCCAGCAGTTTACACACGGGAGAGACCCAGTACTTC. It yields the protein CASSLHTGETQYF.

The CDR3 sequence: CASSFGSSGANVLTF. CDR3 DNA: TGTGCCAGCAGCTTTGGGAGCTCTGGGGCCAACGTCCTGACTTTC. The rearrangement links TRBV11-3 to TRBJ2-6; TRBD2 might be the D (5 bases). The germline V gene encodes CDR1 SGHNT and CDR2 YENEEA. The CDR3 has 15 amino acids. V was trimmed by 3 bases and J by 0 bases, leaving 6 bases between them.

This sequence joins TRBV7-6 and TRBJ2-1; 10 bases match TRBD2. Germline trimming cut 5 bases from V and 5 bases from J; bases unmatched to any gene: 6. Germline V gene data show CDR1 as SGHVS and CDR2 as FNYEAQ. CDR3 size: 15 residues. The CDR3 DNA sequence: TGTGCCAGCAGCCCAAGACTAGCGGGCGACAATGAGCAGTTCTTC. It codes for CASSPRLAGDNEQFF.

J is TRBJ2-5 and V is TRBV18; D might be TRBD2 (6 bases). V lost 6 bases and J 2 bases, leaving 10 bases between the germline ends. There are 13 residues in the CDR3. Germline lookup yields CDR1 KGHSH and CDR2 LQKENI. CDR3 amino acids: CASSPGLQETQYF. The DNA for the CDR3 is TGTGCCAGCTCGCCGGGACTTCAAGAGACCCAGTACTTC.

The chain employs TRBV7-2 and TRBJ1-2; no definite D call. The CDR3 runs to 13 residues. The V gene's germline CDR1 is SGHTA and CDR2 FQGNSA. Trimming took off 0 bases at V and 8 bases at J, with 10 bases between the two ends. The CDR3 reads CASSLARRGGYTF. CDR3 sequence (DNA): TGTGCCAGCAGCTTAGCGAGGCGTGGAGGCTACACCTTC.

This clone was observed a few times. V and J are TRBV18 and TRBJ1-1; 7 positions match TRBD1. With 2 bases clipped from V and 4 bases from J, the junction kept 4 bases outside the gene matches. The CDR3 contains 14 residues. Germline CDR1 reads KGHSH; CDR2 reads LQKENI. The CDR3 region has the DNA TGTGCCAGCTCACCAAAGGGGGCGGTCACTGAAGCTTTCTTT. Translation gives CASSPKGAVTEAFF.

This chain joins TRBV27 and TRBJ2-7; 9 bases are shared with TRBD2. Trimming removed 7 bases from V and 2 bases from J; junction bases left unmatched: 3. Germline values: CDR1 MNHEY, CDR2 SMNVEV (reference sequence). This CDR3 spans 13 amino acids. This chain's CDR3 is CASNPSGTYEQYF. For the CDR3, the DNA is TGTGCCAGCAATCCTAGCGGGACCTACGAGCAGTACTTC.

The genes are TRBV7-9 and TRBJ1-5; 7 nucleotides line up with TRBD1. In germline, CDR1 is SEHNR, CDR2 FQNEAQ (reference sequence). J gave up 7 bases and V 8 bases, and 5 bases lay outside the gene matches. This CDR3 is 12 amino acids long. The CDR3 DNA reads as TGTGCCAGCGCAACAGGGGACCAGCCCCAGCATTTT. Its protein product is CASATGDQPQHF.

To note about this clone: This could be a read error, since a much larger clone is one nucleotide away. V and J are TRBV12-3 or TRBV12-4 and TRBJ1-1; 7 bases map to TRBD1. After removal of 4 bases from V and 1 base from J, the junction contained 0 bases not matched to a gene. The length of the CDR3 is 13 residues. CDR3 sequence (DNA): TGTGCCAGCAGTTGGGACAGGAACACTGAAGCTTTCTTT. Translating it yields CASSWDRNTEAFF.

CDR3 sequence reads: CASSFGGNTIYF. CDR3 nucleotide sequence: TGTGCCAGCAGTTTCGGGGGAAACACCATATATTTT. The chain is built from TRBV28 and TRBJ1-3; D remains unclear. This CDR3 spans 12 amino acids. Trimming shortened V by 3 bases and J by 4 bases, and 4 bases separated the two germline ends. Germline V gene data show CDR1 as MDHEN and CDR2 as SYDVKM.

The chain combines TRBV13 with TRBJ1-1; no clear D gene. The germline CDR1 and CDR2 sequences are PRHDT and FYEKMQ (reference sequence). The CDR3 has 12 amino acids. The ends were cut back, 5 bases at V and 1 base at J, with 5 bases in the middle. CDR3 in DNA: TGTGCCAGCAGCACCAGGAACACTGAAGCTTTCTTT. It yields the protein CASSTRNTEAFF.

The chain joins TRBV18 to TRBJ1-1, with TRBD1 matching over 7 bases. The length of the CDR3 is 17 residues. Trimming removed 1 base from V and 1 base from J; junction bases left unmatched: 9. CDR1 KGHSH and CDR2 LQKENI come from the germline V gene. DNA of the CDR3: TGTGCCAGCTCACCACAGGGGGCGCGAGGGACGAACACTGAAGCTTTCTTT. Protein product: CASSPQGARGTNTEAFF.

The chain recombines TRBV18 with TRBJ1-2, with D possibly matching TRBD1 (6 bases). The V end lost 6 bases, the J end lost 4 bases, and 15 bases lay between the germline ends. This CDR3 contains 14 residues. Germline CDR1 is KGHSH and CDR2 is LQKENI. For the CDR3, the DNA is TGTGCCAGCTCTCCGACAACAGGGACCTATGGCTACACCTTC. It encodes CASSPTTGTYGYTF.

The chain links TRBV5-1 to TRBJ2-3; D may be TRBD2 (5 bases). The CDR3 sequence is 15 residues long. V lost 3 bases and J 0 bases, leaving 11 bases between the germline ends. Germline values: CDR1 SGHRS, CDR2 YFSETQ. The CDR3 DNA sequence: TGCGCCAGCAGCTCGAGCGGAACTAGCACAGATACGCAGTATTTT. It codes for CASSSSGTSTDTQYF.

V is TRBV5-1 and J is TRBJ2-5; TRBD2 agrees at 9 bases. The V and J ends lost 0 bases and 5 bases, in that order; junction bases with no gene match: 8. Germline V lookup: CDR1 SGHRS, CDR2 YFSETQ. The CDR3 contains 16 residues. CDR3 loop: CASSLAASGATETQYF. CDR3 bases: TGCGCCAGCAGCTTGGCCGCTAGCGGGGCCACGGAGACCCAGTACTTC.

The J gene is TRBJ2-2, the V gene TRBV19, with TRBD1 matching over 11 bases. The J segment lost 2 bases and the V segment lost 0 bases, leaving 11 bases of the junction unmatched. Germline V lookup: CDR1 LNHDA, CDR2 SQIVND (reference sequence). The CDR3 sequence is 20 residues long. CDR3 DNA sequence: TGTGCCAGTAGTATAGATGCCCCCGGGACAGGGGGTTTCAACACCGGGGAGCTGTTTTTT. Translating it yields CASSIDAPGTGGFNTGELFF.

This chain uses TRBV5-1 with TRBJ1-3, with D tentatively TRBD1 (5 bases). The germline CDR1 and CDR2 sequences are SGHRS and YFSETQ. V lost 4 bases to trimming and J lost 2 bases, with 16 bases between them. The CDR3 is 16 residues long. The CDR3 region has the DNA TGCGCCAGCAGCGTCGGTCTGGGGGAGGCTGGAAACACCATATATTTT. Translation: CASSVGLGEAGNTIYF.

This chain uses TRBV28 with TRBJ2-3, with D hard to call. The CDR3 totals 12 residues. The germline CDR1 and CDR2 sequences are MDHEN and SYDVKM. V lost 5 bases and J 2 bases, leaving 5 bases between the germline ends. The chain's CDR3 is CASSTTTDTQYF. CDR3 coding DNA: TGTGCCAGCAGTACTACCACAGATACGCAGTATTTT.

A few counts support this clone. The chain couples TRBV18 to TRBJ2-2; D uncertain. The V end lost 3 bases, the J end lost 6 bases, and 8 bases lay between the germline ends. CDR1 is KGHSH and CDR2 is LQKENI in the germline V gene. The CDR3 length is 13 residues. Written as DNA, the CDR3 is TGTGCCAGCTCACCCGGAGAGCCCGGGGAGCTGTTTTTT. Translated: CASSPGEPGELFF.

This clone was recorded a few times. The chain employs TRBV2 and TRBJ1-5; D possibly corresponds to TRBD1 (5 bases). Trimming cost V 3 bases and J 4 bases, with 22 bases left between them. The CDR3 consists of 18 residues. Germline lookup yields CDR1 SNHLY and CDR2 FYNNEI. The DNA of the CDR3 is TGTGCCAGCAGTGATTTCGAGTCTTTAGGGGTAATAAATCAGCCCCAGCATTTT. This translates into CASSDFESLGVINQPQHF.

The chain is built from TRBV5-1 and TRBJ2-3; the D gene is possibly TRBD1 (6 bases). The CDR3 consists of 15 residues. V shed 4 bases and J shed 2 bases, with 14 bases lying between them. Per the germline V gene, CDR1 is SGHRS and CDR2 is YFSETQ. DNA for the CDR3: TGCGCCAGCAGCCTCCAAAACAGGGTCACAGATACGCAGTATTTT. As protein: CASSLQNRVTDTQYF.

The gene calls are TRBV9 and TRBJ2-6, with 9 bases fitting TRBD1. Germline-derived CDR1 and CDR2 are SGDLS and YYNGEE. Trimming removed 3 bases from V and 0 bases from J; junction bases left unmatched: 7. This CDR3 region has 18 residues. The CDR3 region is CASSGGQGIISGANVLTF. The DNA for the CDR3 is TGTGCCAGCAGCGGCGGACAGGGGATAATCTCTGGGGCCAACGTCCTGACTTTC.

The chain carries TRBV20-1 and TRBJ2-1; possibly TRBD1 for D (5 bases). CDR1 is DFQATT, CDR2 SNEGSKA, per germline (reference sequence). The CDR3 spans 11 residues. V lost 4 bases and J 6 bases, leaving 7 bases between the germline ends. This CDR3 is CSAITGNEQFF. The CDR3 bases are TGCAGTGCTATAACAGGCAATGAGCAGTTCTTC.

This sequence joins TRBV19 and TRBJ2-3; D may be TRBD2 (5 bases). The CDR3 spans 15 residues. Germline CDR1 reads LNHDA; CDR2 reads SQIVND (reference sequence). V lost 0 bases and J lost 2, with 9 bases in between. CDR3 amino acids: CASSIEFRDTDTQYF. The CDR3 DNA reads TGTGCCAGTAGTATAGAGTTTCGGGACACAGATACGCAGTATTTT.